A single T cell receptor (beta chain) is shown here with its context. This sample is drawn from a study of T-cell reconstitution after alpha-beta-depleted transplantation in children. TCRbeta library construction was performed incorporating unique molecular identifiers. TCRdb re-derived calls from the PCR reads in MiXCR, one entry per CDR3 protein. The repertoire holds hundreds of thousands of distinct CDR3 sequences, with roughly an eighth as singletons. The V gene lost 2 bases and the J gene lost 4 bases, with 6 bases spanning the gap. This CDR3 region has 13 residues. CDR1 and CDR2 (germline): ENHRY, SYGVKD.

This chain connects TRBV10-3 to TRBJ2-1; no reliable D call. Sample: PBMCs from the stem cell graft donor, taken from the stem cell graft. The clonotype comes from a human donor who donated a stem cell graft to a child with combined immunodeficiency. Here the CDR3 DNA reads TGTGCCATCAGTGAGGACCAGTACAATGAGCAGTTCTTC. Amino acid sequence: CAISEDQYNEQFF.